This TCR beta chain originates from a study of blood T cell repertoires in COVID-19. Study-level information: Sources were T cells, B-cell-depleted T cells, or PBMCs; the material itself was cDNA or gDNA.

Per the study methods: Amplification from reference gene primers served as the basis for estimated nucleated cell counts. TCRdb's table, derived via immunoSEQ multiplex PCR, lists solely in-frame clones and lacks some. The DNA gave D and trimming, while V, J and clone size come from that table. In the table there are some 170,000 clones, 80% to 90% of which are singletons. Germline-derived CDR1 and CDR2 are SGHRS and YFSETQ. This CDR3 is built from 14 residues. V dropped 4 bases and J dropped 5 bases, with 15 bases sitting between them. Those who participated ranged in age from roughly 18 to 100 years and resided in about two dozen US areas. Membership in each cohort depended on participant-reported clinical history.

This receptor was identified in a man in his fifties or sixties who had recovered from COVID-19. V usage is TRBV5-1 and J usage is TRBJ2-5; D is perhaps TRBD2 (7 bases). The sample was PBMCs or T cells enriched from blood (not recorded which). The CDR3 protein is CASSPGGEGETQYF. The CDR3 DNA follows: TGCGCCAGCAGCCCGGGGGGCGAGGGGGAGACCCAGTACTTC.